Below, one TCR beta chain is given with its context. The record originates from a study of blood T cell repertoires in COVID-19. Study-level information: Specimens from acute and convalescent COVID-19 originated in the United States, Italy and Spain.

Original handling: Estimated nucleated cell counts came from reference gene primer amplification. Measured with immunoSEQ multiplex PCR; TCRdb has only the in-frame clones, and not every one. The V and J calls and clone size are taken from that table; D and trimming were inferred from the DNA. The table shows about 160,000 clones, with more than 75% occurring only once. The V end was cut by 3 bases, the J end by 6 bases, with 12 bases between. Germline CDR1 reads LNHDA; CDR2 reads SQIVND (reference sequence). The CDR3 totals 14 residues. Participant ages covered roughly 18 to 89 years across 25 or so US areas. Recovered participants had two consecutive negative NP/OP PCR tests, healthcare professional clearance, or symptom resolution.

Material: PBMCs or T cells enriched from blood (not recorded which). This sequence joins TRBV19 and TRBJ2-1; D ambiguous. This sequence originates from a woman aged 50 to 65 who had recovered from COVID-19. The CDR3 DNA reads TGTGCCAGTAGTATGTCACATCTCAGCAATGAGCAGTTCTTC. The encoded protein is CASSMSHLSNEQFF. Supplemented by reference TRBV19 and TRBJ2-1, the full variable domain reads DGGITQSPKYLFRKEGQNVTLSCEQNLNHDAMYWYRQDPGQGLRLIYYSQIVNDFQKGDIAEGYSVSREKKESFPLTVTSAQKNPTAFYLCASSMSHLSNEQFFGPGTRLTVL.